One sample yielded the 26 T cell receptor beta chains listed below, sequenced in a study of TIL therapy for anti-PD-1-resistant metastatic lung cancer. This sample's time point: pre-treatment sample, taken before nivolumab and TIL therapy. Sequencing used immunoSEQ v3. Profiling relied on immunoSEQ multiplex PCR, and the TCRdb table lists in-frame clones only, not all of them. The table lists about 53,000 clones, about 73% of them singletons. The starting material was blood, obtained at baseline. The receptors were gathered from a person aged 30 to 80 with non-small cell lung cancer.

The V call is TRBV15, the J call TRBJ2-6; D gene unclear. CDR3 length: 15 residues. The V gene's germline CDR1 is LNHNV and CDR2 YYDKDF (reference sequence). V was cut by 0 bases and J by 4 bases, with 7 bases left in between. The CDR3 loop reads CATSRDPSGANVLTF. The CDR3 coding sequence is TGTGCCACCAGCAGAGACCCCTCCGGGGCCAACGTCCTGACTTTC.

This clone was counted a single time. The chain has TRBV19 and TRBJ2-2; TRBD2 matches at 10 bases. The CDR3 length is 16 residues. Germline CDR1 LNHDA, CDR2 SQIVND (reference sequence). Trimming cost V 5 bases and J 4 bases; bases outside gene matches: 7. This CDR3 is CASSYQRGGSTGELFF. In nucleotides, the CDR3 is TGTGCCAGTAGTTACCAGCGGGGGGGTTCCACCGGGGAGCTGTTTTTT.

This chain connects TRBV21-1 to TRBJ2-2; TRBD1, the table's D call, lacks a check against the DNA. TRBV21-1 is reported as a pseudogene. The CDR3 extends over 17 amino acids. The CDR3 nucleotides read TGTGCCAGCAGCCAACACCACGGGCAGGGTTGTACCGGGGAGCTGTTTTTT. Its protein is CASSQHHGQGCTGELFF.

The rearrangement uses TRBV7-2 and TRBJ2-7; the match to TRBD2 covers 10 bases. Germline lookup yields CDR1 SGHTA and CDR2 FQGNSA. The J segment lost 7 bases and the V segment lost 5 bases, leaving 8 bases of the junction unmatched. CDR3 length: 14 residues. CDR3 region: CASSRLAGEGEQYF. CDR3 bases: TGTGCCAGCAGCCGACTAGCGGGTGAGGGGGAGCAGTACTTC.

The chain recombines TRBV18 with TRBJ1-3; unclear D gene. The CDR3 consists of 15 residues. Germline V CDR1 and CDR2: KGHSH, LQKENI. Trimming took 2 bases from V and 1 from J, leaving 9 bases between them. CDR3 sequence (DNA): TGTGCCAGCTCACCAAGACTGCCTTCTGGAAACACCATATATTTT. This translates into CASSPRLPSGNTIYF. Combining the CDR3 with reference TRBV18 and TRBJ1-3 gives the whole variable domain NAGVMQNPRHLVRRRGQEARLRCSPMKGHSHVYWYRQLPEEGLKFMVYLQKENIIDESGMPKERFSAEFPKEGPSILRIQQVVRGDSAAYFCASSPRLPSGNTIYFGEGSWLTVV.

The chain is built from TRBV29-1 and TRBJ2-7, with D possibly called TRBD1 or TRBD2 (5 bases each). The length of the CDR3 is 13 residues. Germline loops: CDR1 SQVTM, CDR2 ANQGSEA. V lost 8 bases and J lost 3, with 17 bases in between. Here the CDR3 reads CSCRDERFYEQYF. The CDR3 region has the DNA TGCAGCTGCCGGGACGAGCGATTCTACGAGCAGTACTTC.

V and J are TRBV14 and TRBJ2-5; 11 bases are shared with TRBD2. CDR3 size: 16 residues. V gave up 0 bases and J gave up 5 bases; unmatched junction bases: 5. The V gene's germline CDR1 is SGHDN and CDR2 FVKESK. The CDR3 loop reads CASSQDGSSGRETQYF. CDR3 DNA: TGTGCCAGCAGCCAAGATGGGTCTAGCGGGAGGGAGACCCAGTACTTC.

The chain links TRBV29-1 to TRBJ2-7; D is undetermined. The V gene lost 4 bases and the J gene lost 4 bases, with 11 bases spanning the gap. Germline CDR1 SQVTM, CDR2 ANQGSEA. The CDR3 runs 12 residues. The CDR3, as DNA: TGCAGCGTTGGGGAACCCCTGTACGAGCAGTACTTC. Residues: CSVGEPLYEQYF.

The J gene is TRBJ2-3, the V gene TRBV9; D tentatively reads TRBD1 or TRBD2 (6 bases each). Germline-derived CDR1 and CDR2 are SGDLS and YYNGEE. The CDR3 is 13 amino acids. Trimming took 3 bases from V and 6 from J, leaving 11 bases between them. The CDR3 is CASSARGGDTQYF. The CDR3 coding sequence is TGTGCCAGCAGCGCAAGAGGGGGGGATACGCAGTATTTT.

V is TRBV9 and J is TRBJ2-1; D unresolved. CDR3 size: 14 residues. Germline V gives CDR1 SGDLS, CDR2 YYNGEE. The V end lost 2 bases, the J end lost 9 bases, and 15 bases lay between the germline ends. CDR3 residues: CASSVYDLVPEQFF. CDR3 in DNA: TGTGCCAGCAGCGTCTACGATTTGGTTCCTGAGCAGTTCTTC.

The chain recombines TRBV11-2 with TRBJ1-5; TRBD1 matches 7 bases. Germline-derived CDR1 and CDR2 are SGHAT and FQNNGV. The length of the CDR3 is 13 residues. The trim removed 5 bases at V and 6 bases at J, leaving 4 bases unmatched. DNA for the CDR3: TGTGCCAGCAGCCAACAGGGGTCTCAGCCCCAGCATTTT. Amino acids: CASSQQGSQPQHF.

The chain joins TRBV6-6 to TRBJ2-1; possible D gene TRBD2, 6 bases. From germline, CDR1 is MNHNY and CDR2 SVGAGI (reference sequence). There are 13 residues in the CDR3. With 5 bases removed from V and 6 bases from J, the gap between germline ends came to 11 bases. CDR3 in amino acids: CASSLALGNEQFF. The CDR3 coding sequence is TGTGCCAGCAGTCTAGCGTTAGGCAATGAGCAGTTCTTC.

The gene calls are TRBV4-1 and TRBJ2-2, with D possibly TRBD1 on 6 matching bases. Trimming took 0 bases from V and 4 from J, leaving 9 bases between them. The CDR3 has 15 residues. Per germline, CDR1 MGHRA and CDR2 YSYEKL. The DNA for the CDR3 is TGCGCCAGCAGCCAAGATTACAGGGTCACCGGGGAGCTGTTTTTT. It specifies CASSQDYRVTGELFF.

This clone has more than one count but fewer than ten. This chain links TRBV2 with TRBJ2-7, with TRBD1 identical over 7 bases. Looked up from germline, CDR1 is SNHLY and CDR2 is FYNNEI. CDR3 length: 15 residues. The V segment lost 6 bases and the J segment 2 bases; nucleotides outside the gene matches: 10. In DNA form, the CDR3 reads TGTGCCAGCAGCCGACAGGGTAAAGGTCCCTACGAGCAGTACTTC. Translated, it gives CASSRQGKGPYEQYF.

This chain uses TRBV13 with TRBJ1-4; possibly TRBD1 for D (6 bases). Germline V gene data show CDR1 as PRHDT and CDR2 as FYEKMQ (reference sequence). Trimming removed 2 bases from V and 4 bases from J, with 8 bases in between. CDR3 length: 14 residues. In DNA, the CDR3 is TGTGCCAGCAGCTTACGACAGGATAATGAAAAACTGTTTTTT. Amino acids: CASSLRQDNEKLFF.

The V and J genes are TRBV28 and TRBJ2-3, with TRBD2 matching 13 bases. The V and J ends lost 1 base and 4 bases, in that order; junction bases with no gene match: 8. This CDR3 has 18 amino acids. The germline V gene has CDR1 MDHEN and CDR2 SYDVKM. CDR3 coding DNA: TGTGCCAGCAGTTTATTCGGGACTAGCGGGATTTGGGCAGATACGCAGTATTTT. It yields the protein CASSLFGTSGIWADTQYF. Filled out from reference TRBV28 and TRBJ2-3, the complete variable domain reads DVKVTQSSRYLVKRTGEKVFLECVQDMDHENMFWYRQDPGLGLRLIYFSYDVKMKEKGDIPEGYSVSREKKERFSLILESASTNQTSMYLCASSLFGTSGIWADTQYFGPGTRLTVL.

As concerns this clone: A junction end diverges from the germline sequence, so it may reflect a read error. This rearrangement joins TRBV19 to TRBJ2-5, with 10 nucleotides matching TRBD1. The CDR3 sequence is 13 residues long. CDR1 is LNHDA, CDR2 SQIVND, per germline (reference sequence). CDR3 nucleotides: TGTGCCAGTAGAAAAGGGACAGGGGATGCCAGGAACTTC. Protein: CASRKGTGDARNF.

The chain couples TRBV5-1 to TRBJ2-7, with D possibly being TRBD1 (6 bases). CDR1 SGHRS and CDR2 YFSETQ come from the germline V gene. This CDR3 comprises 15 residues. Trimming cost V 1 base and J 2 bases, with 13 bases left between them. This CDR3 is CASSLRRTEAYEQYF. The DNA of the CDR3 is TGCGCCAGCAGCTTGCGTCGGACAGAGGCCTACGAGCAGTACTTC.

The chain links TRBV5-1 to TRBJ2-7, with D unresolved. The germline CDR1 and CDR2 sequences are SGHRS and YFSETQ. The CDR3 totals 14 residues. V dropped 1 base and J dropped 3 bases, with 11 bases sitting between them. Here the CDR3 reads CASSLTRVDYEQYF. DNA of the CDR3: TGCGCCAGCAGCTTGACAAGGGTCGACTACGAGCAGTACTTC.

Here the CDR3 reads CASSLGTGLNQPQHF. Written as DNA, the CDR3 is TGTGCCAGCAGCTTAGGGACAGGACTCAATCAGCCCCAGCATTTT. The J gene is TRBJ1-5, the V gene TRBV7-9, with 7 positions matching TRBD1. CDR1 is SEHNR, CDR2 FQNEAQ, per germline (reference sequence). The CDR3 has 15 amino acids. After removal of 1 base from V and 3 bases from J, the junction contained 3 bases not matched to a gene.

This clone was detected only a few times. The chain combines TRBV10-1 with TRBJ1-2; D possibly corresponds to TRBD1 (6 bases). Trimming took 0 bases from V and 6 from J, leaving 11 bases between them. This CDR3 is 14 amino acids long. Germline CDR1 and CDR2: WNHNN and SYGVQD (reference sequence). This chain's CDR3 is CASSESGQPNGYTF. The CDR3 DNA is TGCGCCAGCAGTGAGTCCGGACAGCCTAATGGCTACACCTTC.

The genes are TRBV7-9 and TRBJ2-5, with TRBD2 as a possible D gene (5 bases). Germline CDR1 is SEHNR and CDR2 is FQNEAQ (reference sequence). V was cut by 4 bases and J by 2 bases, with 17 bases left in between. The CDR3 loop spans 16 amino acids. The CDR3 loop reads CASSSYPDYQQETQYF. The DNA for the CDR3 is TGTGCCAGCAGCTCCTACCCAGACTACCAACAAGAGACCCAGTACTTC. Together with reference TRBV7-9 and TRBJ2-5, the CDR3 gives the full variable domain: DTGVSQNPRHKITKRGQNVTFRCDPISEHNRLYWYRQTLGQGPEFLTYFQNEAQLEKSRLLSDRFSAERPKGSFSTLEIQRTEQGDSAMYLCASSSYPDYQQETQYFGPGTRLLVL.

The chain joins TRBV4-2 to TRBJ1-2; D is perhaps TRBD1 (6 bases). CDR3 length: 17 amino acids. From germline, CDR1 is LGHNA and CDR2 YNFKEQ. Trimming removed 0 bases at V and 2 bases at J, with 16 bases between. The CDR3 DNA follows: TGTGCCAGCAGCCAAGATTATTGGACAGCAAGAAACTATGGCTACACCTTC. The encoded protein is CASSQDYWTARNYGYTF.

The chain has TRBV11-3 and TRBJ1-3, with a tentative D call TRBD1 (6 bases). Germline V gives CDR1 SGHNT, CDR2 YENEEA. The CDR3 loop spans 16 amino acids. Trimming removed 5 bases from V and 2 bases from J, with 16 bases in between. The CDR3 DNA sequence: TGTGCCAGCAGCCTTCGTGGGACAACGGCTGGAAACACCATATATTTT. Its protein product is CASSLRGTTAGNTIYF.

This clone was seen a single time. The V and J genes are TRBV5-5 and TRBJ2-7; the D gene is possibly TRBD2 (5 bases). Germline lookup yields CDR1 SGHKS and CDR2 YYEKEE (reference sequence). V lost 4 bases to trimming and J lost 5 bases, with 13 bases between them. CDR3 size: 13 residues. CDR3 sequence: CASSPTRVNEQYF. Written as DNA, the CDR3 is TGTGCCAGCAGCCCTACTAGGGTCAACGAGCAGTACTTC.

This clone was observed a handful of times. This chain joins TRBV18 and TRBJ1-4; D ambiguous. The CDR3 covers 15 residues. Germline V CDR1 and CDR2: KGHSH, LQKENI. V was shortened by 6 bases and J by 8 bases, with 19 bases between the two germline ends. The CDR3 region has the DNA TGTGCCAGCTCCCCAAGGAGGCCGGACGGCGAAAAACTGTTTTTT. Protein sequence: CASSPRRPDGEKLFF.